These T cell receptor beta chains were read from a single sample in a study of cytomegalovirus exposure and HLA in healthy donors. Data came from immunoSEQ multiplex PCR; TCRdb stores just in-frame clones and leaves some out. The table lists about 85,000 clones, more than 60% of them singletons. Material for sequencing was PBMCs. The receptors were gathered from a boy between 10 and 17 years old in good health and CMV-seronegative. The CDR3 runs from the conserved cysteine through the conserved F or W. The D gene is left open where the match is weak. The listing skips clone size in some rows; elsewhere it reads once, few, many or a size class.

V: TRBV5-6
size: -
length: 14
D: -
J: TRBJ1-2
DNA: TGTGCCAGCAGCTTTAACAGAGTGAACTATGGCTACACCTTC
CDR3: CASSFNRVNYGYTF

V: TRBV7-2
size: few
length: 13
D: -
J: TRBJ2-1
DNA: TGTGCCAGCAGCCCGGGATATTACAATGAGCAGTTCTTC
CDR3: CASSPGYYNEQFF

V: TRBV5-6
size: -
length: 16
D: -
J: TRBJ2-7
DNA: TGTGCCAGCAGCCCCGGGACTCGGGGCACAACCTACGAGCAGTACTTC
CDR3: CASSPGTRGTTYEQYF

V: TRBV11-2
size: -
length: 17
D: -
J: TRBJ2-2
DNA: TGTGCCAGCAGCCACCACCCGGATAACCCTTCAGCGGGGGAGCTGTTTTTT
CDR3: CASSHHPDNPSAGELFF

V: TRBV27
size: -
length: 13
D: TRBD2
J: TRBJ2-2
DNA: TGTCTAGCGGGGGGCCCCAGGACCGGGGAGCTGTTTTTT
CDR3: CLAGGPRTGELFF

V: TRBV5-6
size: -
length: 16
D: TRBD1
J: TRBJ1-1
DNA: TGTGCCAGCAGCTTCCCTATGACAGGGCCGAACACTGAAGCTTTCTTT
CDR3: CASSFPMTGPNTEAFF

V: TRBV30
size: -
length: 17
D: TRBD2
J: TRBJ2-1
DNA: TGTGCCTGGAGTCTAGGAGCGGGGGGCCGCTCCTACAATGAGCAGTTCTTC
CDR3: CAWSLGAGGRSYNEQFF

V: TRBV5-1
size: -
length: 13
D: -
J: TRBJ1-4
DNA: TGCGCCAGCAGCTCTCAGGGGAATGAAAAACTGTTTTTT
CDR3: CASSSQGNEKLFF

V: TRBV7-9
size: -
length: 14
D: -
J: TRBJ2-7
DNA: TGTGCCAGCAGCATAGACTCAACTAAGTACGAGCAGTACTTC
CDR3: CASSIDSTKYEQYF

V: TRBV7-9
size: -
length: 14
D: -
J: TRBJ2-7
DNA: TGTGCCAGCAGTCAGGGGGGAGTGAAGTACGAGCAGTACTTC
CDR3: CASSQGGVKYEQYF

V: TRBV28
size: -
length: 16
D: TRBD1
J: TRBJ2-1
DNA: TGTGCCAGCAGTGCGGGGACAGGGGGTCGGTACAATGAGCAGTTCTTC
CDR3: CASSAGTGGRYNEQFF

V: TRBV27
size: -
length: 13
D: -
J: TRBJ1-5
DNA: TGTGCCAGCAGTTCTTATAGCAATCAGCCCCAGCATTTT
CDR3: CASSSYSNQPQHF

V: TRBV2
size: -
length: 15
D: TRBD1
J: TRBJ1-5
DNA: TGTGCCAGCAGTGATTACAGGGGAGGAGGGTGGCCCCAGCATTTT
CDR3: CASSDYRGGGWPQHF

V: TRBV6-5
size: -
length: 14
D: -
J: TRBJ1-2
DNA: TGTGCCAGCAGTTACGGGCAGGCAAGTGGTGGCTACACCTTC
CDR3: CASSYGQASGGYTF

V: TRBV19
size: -
length: 15
D: -
J: TRBJ1-2
DNA: TGTGCCAGTAGTATAGGGGACAACAGGGCCTATGGCTACACCTTC
CDR3: CASSIGDNRAYGYTF

V: TRBV5-1
size: few
length: 16
D: TRBD1
J: TRBJ1-1
DNA: TGCGCCAGCAGCTTGGGGGAGAGGACAGGGAGAACTGAAGCTTTCTTT
CDR3: CASSLGERTGRTEAFF

V: TRBV6-1
size: -
length: 15
D: -
J: TRBJ1-1
DNA: TGTGCCAGCAGTGAAGGCAACAGGGAGGGCACTGAAGCTTTCTTT
CDR3: CASSEGNREGTEAFF

V: TRBV5-4
size: -
length: 16
D: TRBD1
J: TRBJ2-1
DNA: TGTGCCAGCAGCTCCACCGGGACAGGGCCCTACAATGAGCAGTTCTTC
CDR3: CASSSTGTGPYNEQFF

V: TRBV6-5
size: -
length: 15
D: -
J: TRBJ2-2
DNA: TGTGCCGCTAGGCCCGCTGGCCCGAACACCGGGGAGCTGTTTTTT
CDR3: CAARPAGPNTGELFF

V: TRBV7-2
size: -
length: 15
D: -
J: TRBJ2-7
DNA: TGTGCCAGCAGCTCAGAGTGGACTTATCCCTACGAGCAGTACTTC
CDR3: CASSSEWTYPYEQYF

V: TRBV28
size: -
length: 12
D: -
J: TRBJ1-2
DNA: TGTGCCAGCAGTCCTCTCAGATATGGCTACACCTTC
CDR3: CASSPLRYGYTF

V: TRBV28
size: -
length: 13
D: -
J: TRBJ2-7
DNA: TGTGCCAGCAGTGACAGGATGGGCCACGAGCAGTACTTC
CDR3: CASSDRMGHEQYF

V: TRBV19
size: once
length: 12
D: -
J: TRBJ2-7
DNA: TGTGCCAGTAGTACAGGGTCCCCCGAGCAGTACTTC
CDR3: CASSTGSPEQYF

V: TRBV25-1
size: -
length: 16
D: TRBD2
J: TRBJ2-1
DNA: TGTGCCAGCAGTGAGACAGCGGGAGGATCCTACAATGAGCAGTTCTTC
CDR3: CASSETAGGSYNEQFF

V: TRBV19
size: once
length: 13
D: -
J: TRBJ1-1
DNA: TGTGCCAGTAGTGACAACAGGGTCACTGAAGCTTTCTTT
CDR3: CASSDNRVTEAFF

V: TRBV28
size: -
length: 14
D: -
J: TRBJ2-1
DNA: TGTGCCAGCAGTTTGACTAGTTTCGGTTATGAGCAGTTCTTC
CDR3: CASSLTSFGYEQFF

V: TRBV6-5
size: -
length: 15
D: TRBD2
J: TRBJ2-7
DNA: TGTGCCAGCAGTTCCCCAGCGGGAGTTTCCTACGAGCAGTACTTC
CDR3: CASSSPAGVSYEQYF

V: TRBV18
size: -
length: 20
D: TRBD2
J: TRBJ2-2
DNA: TGTGCCAGCTCACCGACCATCTCGGGACTAGCGGGGGGGCCAGCCGGGGAGCTGTTTTTT
CDR3: CASSPTISGLAGGPAGELFF

V: TRBV6-5
size: -
length: 15
D: TRBD1
J: TRBJ2-2
DNA: TGTGCCAGCAGCCTCGGACAGGGTCTGGCCGGGGAGCTGTTTTTT
CDR3: CASSLGQGLAGELFF

V: TRBV29-1
size: -
length: 16
D: -
J: TRBJ1-2
DNA: TGCAGCGTTGTCTTAGTCCGGGGGTCAGAGCGATATGGCTACACCTTC
CDR3: CSVVLVRGSERYGYTF

V: TRBV27
size: once
length: 13
D: -
J: TRBJ1-1
DNA: TGTGCCAGCAGTTCGTTCGGTGGCACTGAAGCTTTCTTT
CDR3: CASSSFGGTEAFF

V: TRBV9
size: few
length: 13
D: -
J: TRBJ2-2
DNA: TGTGCCAGCAGCCAGGAGAACACCGGGGAGCTGTTTTTT
CDR3: CASSQENTGELFF

V: TRBV10-3
size: -
length: 15
D: -
J: TRBJ2-3
DNA: TGTGCCATCAGTGAGGCTACCACTAGCACAGATACGCAGTATTTT
CDR3: CAISEATTSTDTQYF

V: TRBV6-6
size: -
length: 15
D: -
J: TRBJ1-3
DNA: TGTGCCAGCAGTCTCACAGGTTATACTGGAAACACCATATATTTT
CDR3: CASSLTGYTGNTIYF

V: TRBV19
size: once
length: 14
D: -
J: TRBJ1-1
DNA: TGTGCCAGTAGAGGAACGGGTCGAAACACTGAAGCTTTCTTT
CDR3: CASRGTGRNTEAFF

V: TRBV11-2
size: once
length: 16
D: -
J: TRBJ2-3
DNA: TGTGCCAGCAGCTCCCGGCGGGCTTCGGCGTTGGATACGCAGTATTTT
CDR3: CASSSRRASALDTQYF

V: TRBV7-3
size: -
length: 14
D: -
J: TRBJ1-2
DNA: TGTGCCAGCAGCCCCAATACAGGGAATTATGGCTACACCTTC
CDR3: CASSPNTGNYGYTF

V: TRBV4-1
size: -
length: 14
D: TRBD1
J: TRBJ1-2
DNA: TGCGCCAGCAGCCAAGAAACAGGGGTCTATGGCTACACCTTC
CDR3: CASSQETGVYGYTF

V: TRBV6-5
size: -
length: 14
D: TRBD1
J: TRBJ1-1
DNA: TGTGCCAGCAGTTACTCAACAGGGGGCTCCGAAGCTTTCTTT
CDR3: CASSYSTGGSEAFF

V: TRBV28
size: -
length: 13
D: -
J: TRBJ2-1
DNA: TGTGCCAGCAGTGCCAGGGCGGAGTATGAGCAGTTCTTC
CDR3: CASSARAEYEQFF

V: TRBV7-9
size: -
length: 15
D: TRBD1
J: TRBJ2-7
DNA: TGTGCCAGCAGCTTAGAGGGGGCCGGGACCTACGAGCAGTACTTC
CDR3: CASSLEGAGTYEQYF

V: TRBV12-5
size: -
length: 12
D: -
J: TRBJ1-5
DNA: TGTGCTTTCCAGGGGCCTAATCAGCCCCAGCATTTT
CDR3: CAFQGPNQPQHF